Each of the 17 T cell receptor beta chains below was sequenced from the same sample in a study of cytomegalovirus exposure and HLA in healthy donors. The PCR made use of 60 Vbeta and 13 Jbeta primers. TCRdb's table, derived via immunoSEQ multiplex PCR, lists solely in-frame clones and lacks some. The sample yields 190,000 or so clones, around 86% seen once. Sequences were obtained from PBMCs. All receptors derive from a woman in her fifties or sixties in good health and CMV-seropositive.

The chain has TRBV11-2 and TRBJ2-7; 9 bases align to TRBD1. After removal of 4 bases from V and 4 bases from J, the junction contained 5 bases not matched to a gene. Germline V gene sequence: CDR1 SGHAT, CDR2 FQNNGV. There are 14 residues in the CDR3. The CDR3 spells CASSWGQGHYEQYF. The CDR3 DNA sequence: TGTGCCAGCAGCTGGGGACAGGGTCATTACGAGCAGTACTTC.

As DNA, the CDR3 is TGTGCCAGCAGGTGGACAGGGGACACTGAAGCTTTCTTT. As protein: CASRWTGDTEAFF. The chain employs TRBV28 and TRBJ1-1, with 9 bases fitting TRBD1. Germline values: CDR1 MDHEN, CDR2 SYDVKM. The V and J ends lost 6 bases and 3 bases, in that order; junction bases with no gene match: 2. There are 13 residues in the CDR3.

Turning to this clone: Other DNA sequences of this sample code for an identical CDR3. The rearrangement joins TRBV28 to TRBJ2-1, with 7 bases identical to TRBD2. The CDR3 totals 15 residues. CDR1 MDHEN and CDR2 SYDVKM come from the germline V gene. V shed 2 bases, J shed 0 bases, and the junction held 1 base outside the gene matches. CDR3 residues: CASSLQRGSYNEQFF. CDR3 coding DNA: TGTGCCAGCAGTTTACAGCGGGGCTCCTACAATGAGCAGTTCTTC.

Concerning this clone itself: An end of the junction does not agree with germline; a read error may underlie this. Other DNA sequences from this sample encode an identical CDR3 as well. The rearrangement uses TRBV5-1 and TRBJ2-3, with 9 bases fitting TRBD2. The length of the CDR3 is 14 residues. CDR1 is SGHRS, CDR2 YFSETQ, per germline. As DNA, the CDR3 is TGCGCCAGCAGCTTAGGGACTAGCACAGACACGCAGTATTTT. Protein: CASSLGTSTDTQYF.

The chain couples TRBV15 to TRBJ2-7; TRBD2 is a possible D gene (5 bases). This CDR3 contains 13 residues. Trimming cost V 5 bases and J 3 bases, with 11 bases left between them. Germline V lookup: CDR1 LNHNV, CDR2 YYDKDF (reference sequence). The CDR3 loop is CATSPGRNYEQYF. The DNA of the CDR3 is TGTGCCACCAGCCCGGGGAGAAACTACGAGCAGTACTTC.

CDR3 nucleotide sequence: TGTGCCAGCAGCCCTGAACAGGGGGCGAGCACTGAAGCTTTCTTT. Its protein is CASSPEQGASTEAFF. The V gene is TRBV9, the J gene TRBJ1-1; 9 positions agree with TRBD1. V trimming: 4 bases; J trimming: 4 bases; junction bases outside the gene matches: 8. The CDR3 runs to 15 residues. Germline loops: CDR1 SGDLS, CDR2 YYNGEE.

The chain uses TRBV6-1 and TRBJ2-5; no clear D. Deletions cut 5 bases from V and 0 bases from J, with 10 bases between. The CDR3 consists of 14 residues. Germline V gene lookup returns CDR1 MNHNS and CDR2 SASEGT. CDR3 sequence: CASSWALNQETQYF. The CDR3 DNA reads as TGTGCCAGCAGTTGGGCACTGAACCAAGAGACCCAGTACTTC.

V is TRBV9 and J is TRBJ2-2; perhaps TRBD2 as D (5 bases). This CDR3 has 14 residues. Trimming pared 0 bases from V and 5 bases from J, leaving 8 bases between. The germline V gene encodes CDR1 SGDLS and CDR2 YYNGEE. The DNA of the CDR3 is TGTGCCAGCAGCGTAGGCCCGGGGACCGGGGAGCTGTTTTTT. The encoded protein is CASSVGPGTGELFF.

The chain links TRBV28 to TRBJ2-7, with D possibly matching TRBD1 (5 bases). Trimming left V 6 bases short and J 4 bases short, with 10 bases between. The CDR3 length is 12 residues. CDR1 and CDR2 from the germline V gene are MDHEN and SYDVKM. The CDR3 sequence: CASRTNRYEQYF. The CDR3 DNA follows: TGTGCCAGCAGAACAAACAGGTACGAGCAGTACTTC.

CDR3 bases: TGTGCCAGCAGGGGACAGGGGGAGGACACCGGGGAGCTGTTTTTT. Translated, it gives CASRGQGEDTGELFF. This sequence joins TRBV2 and TRBJ2-2; TRBD1 matches at 11 bases. This CDR3 has 15 residues. CDR1 is SNHLY and CDR2 is FYNNEI in the germline V gene. V was clipped by 6 bases and J by 3 bases; unmatched bases: 3.

The chain carries TRBV19 and TRBJ1-2; D not resolved. CDR3 length: 15 residues. V was shortened by 5 bases and J by 3 bases, with 16 bases between the two germline ends. Germline CDR1 is LNHDA and CDR2 is SQIVND (reference sequence). The CDR3 loop reads CASSPSREVYYGYTF. DNA of the CDR3: TGTGCCAGTAGTCCCTCCCGGGAGGTATACTATGGCTACACCTTC.

CDR3 amino acids: CASDRLGDTGELFF. The CDR3 DNA is TGTGCCAGCGACAGGTTGGGCGACACCGGGGAGCTGTTTTTT. The V and J genes are TRBV2 and TRBJ2-2, with D perhaps matching TRBD1 (6 bases). V lost 8 bases to trimming and J lost 3 bases, with 13 bases between them. CDR3 length: 14 residues. From germline, CDR1 is SNHLY and CDR2 FYNNEI. Based on the CDR3 plus reference TRBV2 and TRBJ2-2, the full variable domain is EPEVTQTPSHQVTQMGQEVILRCVPISNHLYFYWYRQILGQKVEFLVSFYNNEISEKSEIFDDQFSVERPDGSNFTLKIRSTKLEDSAMYFCASDRLGDTGELFFGEGSRLTVL.

This clone was detected only a few times. Here the CDR3 reads CASSQDAGLAGVNEQFF. DNA of the CDR3: TGCGCCAGCAGCCAAGATGCGGGGCTAGCGGGGGTCAATGAGCAGTTCTTC. The chain carries TRBV4-3 and TRBJ2-1; 10 bases are shared with TRBD2. The CDR3 loop spans 17 amino acids. Per the germline V gene, CDR1 is LGHNA and CDR2 is YSLEER. V was clipped by 0 bases and J by 6 bases; unmatched bases: 8.

In this sample, this clone turned up once. This chain uses TRBV15 with TRBJ1-2, with 8 nucleotides matching TRBD1. This CDR3 spans 14 amino acids. V was clipped by 5 bases and J by 4 bases; unmatched bases: 6. The germline gives CDR1 LNHNV, CDR2 YYDKDF (reference sequence). CDR3 residues: CATSAGGASYGYTF. CDR3 DNA: TGTGCCACCAGCGCAGGGGGCGCCAGCTATGGCTACACCTTC.

V and J are TRBV6-1 and TRBJ2-2; the D is unclear. V was clipped by 11 bases and J by 7 bases, with 11 bases between them. The CDR3 consists of 11 residues. Germline-derived CDR1 and CDR2 are MNHNS and SASEGT. The CDR3 DNA is TGTGCCCCGAGGCGAGGCGGGGAGCTGTTTTTT. Amino acids: CAPRRGGELFF.

The gene calls are TRBV9 and TRBJ2-2, with TRBD2 identical over 12 bases. V shed 4 bases and J 0 bases; nucleotides not matched to a gene: 16. The CDR3 contains 21 residues. Germline CDR1 reads SGDLS; CDR2 reads YYNGEE. This CDR3 is CASSLRLLETSGGTNTGELFF. CDR3 coding DNA: TGTGCCAGCAGCTTACGCCTTCTTGAGACTAGCGGGGGAACGAACACCGGGGAGCTGTTTTTT.

The genes are TRBV27 and TRBJ1-1; D is ambiguous. The V end was cut by 6 bases, the J end by 3 bases, with 11 bases between. Germline V gene sequence: CDR1 MNHEY, CDR2 SMNVEV (reference sequence). This CDR3 is 13 amino acids long. CDR3 in DNA: TGTGCCAGCAGCCTCGTTGGCCACACTGAAGCTTTCTTT. It codes for CASSLVGHTEAFF.